Many counts were recorded for the clone carrying this TCR beta chain. The sample belongs to a study of T cell repertoires in cytomegalovirus infection. This CDR3 is built from 13 residues. Germline CDR1 and CDR2: SGHTA and FQGNSA. J gave up 3 bases and V 5 bases, and 3 bases lay outside the gene matches. Each CDR3 protein gets one entry after TCRdb re-called the reads with MiXCR. Of about 400,000 distinct CDR3 sequences detected, around 18% appear once; the ten largest clones hold approximately 10%. The sequence derives from a human donor in good health (CMV status not recorded). Some clones in this sample may be carry-over from other donors' samples. The specimen sequenced was PBMCs. The V gene is TRBV7-2, the J gene TRBJ1-2, with 7 bases lining up with TRBD1. In DNA form, the CDR3 reads TGTGCCAGCAGCCTAGGACAGGACTATGGCTACACCTTC. As protein: CASSLGQDYGYTF.